A selection of T cell receptor beta chains follows, all from one sample in a study of shared clonotypes between healthy human individuals. Generated by immunoSEQ multiplex PCR, the TCRdb table keeps only in-frame clones and is missing some. The sample consists of 2.5 million or so clones, more than 80% of them appearing once. The sequenced sample was naive CD4+ T cells sorted from blood. All receptors derive from a young man in good health. Each CDR3 is given with its conserved first and last residue. The D gene is left open where the match is weak. Rows give clone size only sometimes, using once, few, many, or a class for an expanded clone.

D gene | J gene | V gene | clone size | CDR3 DNA | CDR3 protein
. | TRBJ2-2 | TRBV18 | . | TGTGCCAGCTTAGGCAGCCTGAACACCGGGGAGCTGTTTTTT | CASLGSLNTGELFF
. | TRBJ2-1 | TRBV5-4 | . | TGTGCCACGGAAGGGCCCCTACGCAATGAGCAGTTCTTC | CATEGPLRNEQFF
. | TRBJ1-2 | TRBV12-1 | . | TGTGCCAGCAGCTTTACCGCTAACTATGGCTACACCTTC | CASSFTANYGYTF
. | TRBJ2-1 | TRBV5-5 | . | TGTGCCAGCAGCTTGGGTAATGAGCAGTTCTTC | CASSLGNEQFF
. | TRBJ1-1 | TRBV9 | . | TGTGCCAGCAGCGAGCAGAACACTGAAGCTTTCTTT | CASSEQNTEAFF
TRBD1 | TRBJ1-1 | TRBV7-9 | . | TGTGCCAGCAGCCTAGGCCCGACAGGGGTGAACACTGAAGCTTTCTTT | CASSLGPTGVNTEAFF
. | TRBJ2-5 | TRBV5-1 | few | TGCGCCAGCAGCTTGAGGGGGGAGACCCAGTACTTC | CASSLRGETQYF
. | TRBJ1-4 | TRBV9 | . | TGTGCCAGCAGCGTGGACAGTATCTCGAGTGAAAAACTGTTTTTT | CASSVDSISSEKLFF
. | TRBJ1-5 | TRBV2 | . | TGTGCCAGCAGTGAAAACAGGAGCAATCAGCCCCAGCATTTT | CASSENRSNQPQHF
. | TRBJ1-2 | TRBV21-1 | . | TGTGCCAGCAGCAAACAGGGGGCTGAGAGCGGCTACACCTTC | CASSKQGAESGYTF
TRBD1 | TRBJ1-6 | TRBV7-9 | . | TGTGCCAGCAGCACAAGACAGGGGGCCAATTCACCCCTCCACTTT | CASSTRQGANSPLHF
. | TRBJ2-3 | TRBV19 | . | TGTGCCACCGCACGTCGAGCTACAGATACGCAGTATTTT | CATARRATDTQYF
. | TRBJ2-6 | TRBV6-5 | . | TGTGCCAGCAGTTTACCCAGCTCTGGGGCCAACGTCCTGACTTTC | CASSLPSSGANVLTF
. | TRBJ1-1 | TRBV11-3 | once | TGTGCCAGCACCTCCACGAGTCAGAACACTGAAGCTTTCTTT | CASTSTSQNTEAFF
. | TRBJ2-7 | TRBV14 | . | TGTGCCAGCAGCCAAGACCGGGTGACGCAGCTGTACTTC | CASSQDRVTQLYF
. | TRBJ1-2 | TRBV5-4 | . | TGTGCCAGCACCCTGGGGGTGTCCCGGGGCTACACCTTC | CASTLGVSRGYTF
. | TRBJ2-5 | TRBV18 | . | TGTGCCAGCTCACCCGGCGTCTGGGAGACCCAGTACTTC | CASSPGVWETQYF
. | TRBJ2-7 | TRBV5-1 | . | TGCGCCAGCAGCTTGGTAGGAGGGGAAGGCAACGAGCAGTACTTC | CASSLVGGEGNEQYF
. | TRBJ2-1 | TRBV7-9 | few | TGTGCCAGCAGCTTAGCCAGGACTGGGACAAATGAGCAGTTCTTC | CASSLARTGTNEQFF
TRBD1 | TRBJ1-3 | TRBV6-5 | . | TGTGCCAGCAGTCCTGGACAGGGCGGAAACACCATATATTTT | CASSPGQGGNTIYF